Presented here are 9 T cell receptor beta chains from one specimen sequenced in a study of graft-versus-host responses after intestinal transplantation. Assay: immunoSEQ multiplex PCR; the TCRdb copy retains only in-frame clones and omits some. This table has some 90,000 clones, 80% to 95% appearing once. Their specific antigens are unknown. Sample: unstimulated CD8+ T cells sorted from spleen or lymph node cells, taken before intestinal transplant. The receptors were gathered from a human donor who received an intestinal transplant.

The chain employs TRBV7-9 and TRBJ1-2; TRBD1 aligns across 9 bases. Germline CDR1 is SEHNR and CDR2 is FQNEAQ (reference sequence). The CDR3 is 15 residues long. Trimming cost V 5 bases and J 5 bases; bases outside gene matches: 9. The CDR3 loop reads CASSDTGGAGYGYTF. In DNA form, the CDR3 reads TGTGCCAGCAGCGATACAGGGGGCGCAGGTTATGGCTACACCTTC.

The chain couples TRBV27 to TRBJ2-3, with 11 nucleotides matching TRBD2. In germline, CDR1 is MNHEY, CDR2 SMNVEV (reference sequence). V trimming: 6 bases; J trimming: 3 bases; junction bases outside the gene matches: 11. The CDR3 sequence is 17 residues long. The CDR3 nucleotides read TGTGCCAGCAGGCACCAACCTTTAGCGGGAGGGACAGATACGCAGTATTTT. Its translation is CASRHQPLAGGTDTQYF.

V usage is TRBV19 and J usage is TRBJ1-6; perhaps TRBD1 as D (6 bases). Trimming took off 2 bases at V and 9 bases at J, with 14 bases between the two ends. The germline CDR1 and CDR2 sequences are LNHDA and SQIVND (reference sequence). The CDR3 covers 15 residues. CDR3: CASSIPGIGGSPLHF. Here the CDR3 DNA reads TGTGCCAGTAGTATACCGGGAATAGGGGGTTCACCCCTCCACTTT.

This clone appeared once. The genes are TRBV4-2 and TRBJ1-5; unclear D gene. The V gene's germline CDR1 is LGHNA and CDR2 YNFKEQ. V lost 5 bases and J 6 bases, leaving 11 bases between the germline ends. This CDR3 is built from 13 residues. In DNA form, the CDR3 reads TGTGCCAGCAGCGCGTATTATCCTCAGCCCCAGCATTTT. This encodes CASSAYYPQPQHF.

The gene calls are TRBV19 and TRBJ1-2; D gene uncertain. V was clipped by 0 bases and J by 4 bases, with 12 bases between them. From germline, CDR1 is LNHDA and CDR2 SQIVND (reference sequence). The CDR3 length is 15 residues. The CDR3 DNA is TGTGCCAGTAGTATAGATCTTTCCGGGATCTATGGCTACACCTTC. Amino acids: CASSIDLSGIYGYTF.

The J gene is TRBJ2-1, the V gene TRBV27; 7 bases agree with TRBD1. Germline assignment: CDR1 MNHEY and CDR2 SMNVEV (reference sequence). The junction had 2 bases not matched to a gene; V was cut back by 0 bases and J by 3 bases. The CDR3 is made up of 15 amino acids. This CDR3 reads CASSLSGTDYNEQFF. The CDR3 bases are TGTGCCAGCAGTTTATCCGGGACAGACTACAATGAGCAGTTCTTC.

The V and J genes are TRBV7-2 and TRBJ2-7; D is possibly TRBD2 (6 bases). CDR1 is SGHTA and CDR2 is FQGNSA in the germline V gene. This CDR3 contains 15 residues. V was shortened by 3 bases and J by 3 bases, with 15 bases between the two germline ends. The CDR3 loop is CASSFPRGTFYEQYF. The CDR3 nucleotides are TGTGCCAGCAGCTTCCCACGCGGGACTTTCTACGAGCAGTACTTC. Looking up the rest from reference TRBV7-2 and TRBJ2-7 gives the full variable domain: GAGVSQSPSNKVTEKGKDVELRCDPISGHTALYWYRQSLGQGLEFLIYFQGNSAPDKSGLPSDRFSAERTGGSVSTLTIQRTQQEDSAVYLCASSFPRGTFYEQYFGPGTRLTVT.

CDR3 bases: TGTGCCTGGAGTTTCCGGGACTACACAGATACGCAGTATTTT. Protein sequence: CAWSFRDYTDTQYF. The chain employs TRBV30 and TRBJ2-3; 7 positions match TRBD2. Germline assignment: CDR1 GTSNPN and CDR2 SVGIG (reference sequence). Trimming cost V 2 bases and J 2 bases; bases outside gene matches: 4. The CDR3 has 14 residues.

This clone was detected only once. The chain joins TRBV5-3 to TRBJ2-1; 10 bases are shared with TRBD1. TRBV5-3 is sorted into the ORF group, with uncertain function. The CDR3 consists of 13 residues. The junction had 2 bases not matched to a gene; V was cut back by 1 base and J by 10 bases. The CDR3 sequence is CARSLRDRGEQFF. The CDR3 coding sequence is TGTGCCAGAAGCTTGCGGGACAGGGGCGAGCAGTTCTTC.